The 9 T cell receptor beta chains given below trace back to one sample, sequenced in a study of vaccination and CD4 T cells after COVID-19. The Oncomine TCR Beta short-read assay sequenced DNA from cultured CD4+ T cells. TCRdb reprocessed the PCR reads via MiXCR and lists one record per CDR3 protein. The repertoire includes roughly 12,000 distinct CDR3 sequences, under 55% of them detected once, and about 16% sits in the top ten. Treatment defined: roughly ten-day PBMC culture with coronavirus spike peptide pools or control peptides (ViraFEST assay). Their specific antigens are unknown. Sequenced material: CD4+ T cells from blood, cultured in vitro. The source is a human donor who had recovered from COVID-19.

The V and J genes are TRBV7-3 and TRBJ1-5; D is unresolved. In germline, CDR1 is SGHTA, CDR2 FQGTGA. This CDR3 spans 13 amino acids. Trimming removed 3 bases from V and 3 bases from J, with 6 bases in between. CDR3 protein: CASSFTLNQPQHF. The CDR3 nucleotides read TGTGCCAGCAGCTTTACCCTCAATCAGCCCCAGCATTTT.

The gene calls are TRBV29-1 and TRBJ1-2; no reliable D call. Germline V lookup: CDR1 SQVTM, CDR2 ANQGSEA. The germline V and J ends were trimmed by 3 bases and 2 bases, with 16 bases remaining between them. The CDR3 has 15 amino acids. For the CDR3, the DNA is TGCAGCGTTGATGATGGGGAGGGCGGCAACTATGGCTACACCTTC. This encodes CSVDDGEGGNYGYTF.

V gene TRBV11-3 combines with J gene TRBJ2-1; D call uncertain. V shed 1 base and J shed 8 bases, with 15 bases lying between them. The CDR3 consists of 15 residues. Germline V lookup: CDR1 SGHNT, CDR2 YENEEA. CDR3 in amino acids: CASSLGLANAHEQFF. In nucleotides, the CDR3 is TGTGCCAGCAGCTTAGGACTCGCCAACGCCCATGAGCAGTTCTTC.

This clonotype came up a few times. V gene TRBV20-1 combines with J gene TRBJ1-5; 9 bases are shared with TRBD1. Germline V gives CDR1 DFQATT, CDR2 SNEGSKA (reference sequence). The CDR3 spans 16 residues. The junction had 7 bases not matched to a gene; V was cut back by 0 bases and J by 4 bases. This CDR3 is CSARDSNRGPNQPQHF. Here the CDR3 DNA reads TGCAGTGCTAGAGATTCGAACAGGGGGCCGAATCAGCCCCAGCATTTT.

This rearrangement joins TRBV2 to TRBJ2-3; D remains unclear. CDR1 and CDR2 from the germline V gene are SNHLY and FYNNEI. V was clipped by 5 bases and J by 2 bases, with 11 bases between them. This CDR3 is 14 amino acids long. CDR3 sequence reads: CASSRFSYTDTQYF. CDR3 sequence (DNA): TGTGCCAGCAGTCGGTTCAGTTACACAGATACGCAGTATTTT.

This clonotype was detected a few times. The chain combines TRBV11-1 with TRBJ1-6; a weak D match, TRBD1 (5 bases). V was pared by 3 bases and J by 10 bases, with 13 bases between. Germline values: CDR1 SGHAT, CDR2 FQDESV (reference sequence). CDR3 length: 14 amino acids. The CDR3 DNA sequence: TGTGCCAGCAGCTTGCTCCAGGGTGGATCACCCCTCCACTTT. Protein: CASSLLQGGSPLHF.

The chain links TRBV28 to TRBJ1-5; D gene ambiguous. This CDR3 is built from 10 residues. From germline, CDR1 is MDHEN and CDR2 SYDVKM. Trimming took off 8 bases at V and 6 bases at J, with 5 bases between the two ends. Here the CDR3 DNA reads TGTGCCAGCGGTCGTCAGCCCCAGCATTTT. Its protein product is CASGRQPQHF.

J is TRBJ2-7 and V is TRBV6-1; TRBD1 is a possible D gene (6 bases). The CDR3 runs to 15 residues. Trimming pared 2 bases from V and 3 bases from J, leaving 14 bases between. Per germline, CDR1 MNHNS and CDR2 SASEGT. The DNA of the CDR3 is TGTGCCAGCAGTGAACCAGGGCAGGGGATCTACGAGCAGTACTTC. It yields the protein CASSEPGQGIYEQYF.

This clonotype was counted between two and nine times. The CDR3 is CAISEGQNTEAFF. The DNA of the CDR3 is TGTGCCATCAGTGAGGGCCAGAACACTGAAGCTTTCTTT. The chain is built from TRBV10-3 and TRBJ1-1; D gene unclear. This CDR3 region has 13 residues. V lost 2 bases, J lost 1 base, and 5 bases lay in between. From germline, CDR1 is ENHRY and CDR2 SYGVKD.